One sample yielded the 10 T cell receptor beta chains listed below, sequenced in a study of cytomegalovirus exposure and HLA in healthy donors. The PCR employed 60 Vbeta primers together with 13 Jbeta primers. TCRdb's copy holds only in-frame clones and misses some; the assay was immunoSEQ multiplex PCR. The repertoire holds around 110,000 clones, about 75% seen once, with 2.5% in the top ten. The sample comprised PBMCs. The receptors derive from a man in his forties or fifties in good health and CMV-seronegative.

The chain combines TRBV6-6 with TRBJ1-1; TRBD1 matches 9 bases. Per germline, CDR1 MNHNY and CDR2 SVGAGI (reference sequence). The CDR3 consists of 15 residues. V lost 0 bases, J lost 5 bases, and 4 bases stayed unmatched. This chain's CDR3 is CASSYSTGQGTEAFF. CDR3 coding DNA: TGTGCCAGCAGTTACTCGACGGGACAGGGTACTGAAGCTTTCTTT.

This chain connects TRBV19 to TRBJ2-1; 13 nucleotides agree with TRBD2. Germline CDR1 LNHDA, CDR2 SQIVND (reference sequence). Losses at the gene ends were 4 bases for V and 4 bases for J; bases not matched to a gene: 10. The CDR3 runs to 18 residues. CDR3 in DNA: TGTGCCAGTAGTACAGTCCGGACTAGCGGGGGTGGGTACAATGAGCAGTTCTTC. It yields the protein CASSTVRTSGGGYNEQFF.

Note on this clone: One end of the junction fails to match germline, which may point to a read error. The chain is built from TRBV4-2 and TRBJ1-4; 7 bases line up with TRBD1. Germline CDR1 LGHNA, CDR2 YNFKEQ. The CDR3 length is 16 residues. The CDR3 is CASSQRTGGTNAKLFF. The CDR3, as DNA: TGTGCCAGCAGCCAACGGACAGGCGGTACTAATGCAAAACTGTTTTTT.

The chain links TRBV6-1 to TRBJ1-2; 8 bases are a match to TRBD1. CDR3 size: 14 residues. Losses at the gene ends were 7 bases for V and 2 bases for J; bases not matched to a gene: 6. Germline V gives CDR1 MNHNS, CDR2 SASEGT. CDR3 region: CASTRQGWNYGYTF. In DNA form, the CDR3 reads TGTGCCAGCACTCGACAGGGGTGGAACTATGGCTACACCTTC.

The chain combines TRBV19 with TRBJ2-1; TRBD2 agrees at 10 bases. The V segment lost 7 bases and the J segment 8 bases; nucleotides outside the gene matches: 14. Germline CDR1 and CDR2: LNHDA and SQIVND (reference sequence). The CDR3 is 16 residues long. The CDR3 reads CASTHRGSGGGYEQFF. CDR3 DNA: TGTGCCAGTACCCACCGGGGGAGCGGGGGGGGGTATGAGCAGTTCTTC.

The J gene is TRBJ1-1, the V gene TRBV4-1, with D unclear. Trimming removed 4 bases from V and 0 bases from J, with 12 bases in between. The CDR3 extends over 15 amino acids. Germline V gives CDR1 MGHRA, CDR2 YSYEKL. The CDR3 DNA follows: TGCGCCAGCAGCCCCGCCCCCGGGGTGAACACTGAAGCTTTCTTT. Its translation: CASSPAPGVNTEAFF.

This clone was seen just once. The chain uses TRBV7-2 and TRBJ2-6; a possible D gene is TRBD2 (6 bases). CDR1 and CDR2 (germline): SGHTA, FQGNSA. CDR3 length equals 16 residues. With 3 bases removed from V and 4 bases from J, the gap between germline ends came to 13 bases. DNA of the CDR3: TGTGCCAGCAGCTTCTCGGGAGCATCCGGGGCCAACGTCCTGACTTTC. The encoded protein is CASSFSGASGANVLTF.

The V call is TRBV19, the J call TRBJ1-5; the D is unclear. Germline CDR1 is LNHDA and CDR2 is SQIVND (reference sequence). V lost 4 bases to trimming and J lost 11 bases, with 15 bases between them. The CDR3 loop spans 13 amino acids. This chain's CDR3 is CASSTPGGRTQHF. The CDR3, as DNA: TGTGCCAGTAGTACCCCGGGAGGGCGAACCCAGCATTTT.

This chain uses TRBV6-6 with TRBJ2-1, with TRBD2 matching 9 bases. The CDR3 is 14 residues long. CDR1 and CDR2 from the germline V gene are MNHNY and SVGAGI (reference sequence). V was pared by 8 bases and J by 9 bases, with 11 bases of the junction left unmatched. CDR3: CASGYGGGGGEQFF. The CDR3 bases are TGTGCCAGCGGGTACGGTGGCGGGGGGGGTGAGCAGTTCTTC.

The chain couples TRBV28 to TRBJ2-5; 10 bases align to TRBD2. Germline V CDR1 and CDR2: MDHEN, SYDVKM. This CDR3 contains 16 residues. Losses at the gene ends were 6 bases for V and 4 bases for J; bases not matched to a gene: 11. In DNA form, the CDR3 reads TGTGCCAGCAGCTCCCTCCTAGCGGGGGTAGGAGAGACCCAGTACTTC. Translation gives CASSSLLAGVGETQYF.